These 26 T cell receptor beta chains originate from one sample sequenced in a study of regulatory T cells in long-lasting Graves disease. iRepertoire HTBI primers and Arm-PCR of CDR3 regions built TCR beta libraries. TCRdb passed the multiplex PCR reads through MiXCR, listing each CDR3 protein once. This table has hundreds of thousands of distinct CDR3 sequences, around 15% appearing once. Time point noted: newly diagnosed GD, antithyroid drugs for less than 3 months. The authors made the TCR library using RNA they extracted from PBMCs. The same specimen was also included in a second study, on T cells in Graves' hyperthyroidism and ophthalmopathy.

The sequences come from peripheral blood mononuclear cells (PBMCs), collected at new diagnosis, from a patient treated with antithyroid drugs. The source of these receptors is a man in his forties with Graves disease.

This sequence joins TRBV29-1 and TRBJ2-6; the D is unclear. The CDR3 totals 13 residues. The germline V gene encodes CDR1 SQVTM and CDR2 ANQGSEA. V shed 6 bases and J shed 3 bases, with 9 bases lying between them. In DNA form, the CDR3 reads TGCAGCGTGCGAAGCCTTGGGGCCAACGTCCTGACTTTC. This sequence encodes CSVRSLGANVLTF.

At least ten counts were recorded for this clonotype. The J gene is TRBJ2-5, the V gene TRBV11-2; D may be TRBD2 (6 bases). Looked up from germline, CDR1 is SGHAT and CDR2 is FQNNGV. The V and J ends lost 1 base and 5 bases respectively, with 17 bases between them. This CDR3 spans 16 amino acids. In DNA form, the CDR3 reads TGTGCCAGCAGCTTAGTCGGCGGGACGGGCGTGGAGACCCAGTACTTC. It translates to CASSLVGGTGVETQYF.

This clonotype was detected only a few times. This sequence joins TRBV6-1 and TRBJ2-5, with D possibly called TRBD1 or TRBD2 (5 bases each). The CDR3 loop spans 14 amino acids. Germline V gene sequence: CDR1 MNHNS, CDR2 SASEGT. With 7 bases removed from V and 2 bases from J, the gap between germline ends came to 14 bases. The CDR3 protein is CASTPGTAQETQYF. In DNA, the CDR3 is TGTGCCAGCACCCCAGGGACCGCGCAAGAGACCCAGTACTTC.

This clonotype has at least ten counts. The chain recombines TRBV20-1 with TRBJ1-5, with a possible D match to TRBD1 (5 bases). V lost 6 bases and J lost 4, with 13 bases in between. Germline V gene sequence: CDR1 DFQATT, CDR2 SNEGSKA (reference sequence). This CDR3 contains 13 residues. This CDR3 is CSAPRDPNQPQHF. CDR3 nucleotides: TGCAGTGCCCCCCGGGACCCTAATCAGCCCCAGCATTTT.

This clonotype was counted many times. The chain has TRBV5-1 and TRBJ2-6, with D perhaps TRBD2 (5 bases). Trimming stripped 6 bases from V and 0 bases from J, with 16 bases between. The CDR3 runs 17 residues. CDR1 SGHRS and CDR2 YFSETQ come from the germline V gene. CDR3 region: CASKRSPRDSGANVLTF. CDR3 nucleotides: TGCGCCAGCAAACGGAGCCCCCGGGACTCTGGGGCCAACGTCCTGACTTTC.

In the case of this clonotype: With only one base between it and a far larger clone, this is likely a read error. The V and J genes are TRBV5-5 and TRBJ1-2; maybe TRBD1 (5 bases). The germline V gene has CDR1 SGHKS and CDR2 YYEKEE (reference sequence). The CDR3 spans 14 residues. V lost 6 bases to trimming and J lost 7 bases, with 19 bases between them. In DNA form, the CDR3 reads TGTGCCAGCAAACTCCGGACAAGGGGCGGTGGCTACACCTTC. It is translated as CASKLRTRGGGYTF.

This clonotype came up many times. The chain has TRBV28 and TRBJ2-7, with D tentatively TRBD1 or TRBD2 (6 bases each). V was cut by 3 bases and J by 4 bases, with 13 bases left in between. Germline lookup yields CDR1 MDHEN and CDR2 SYDVKM. The CDR3 consists of 14 residues. In DNA, the CDR3 is TGTGCCAGCAGTTTCGTAGGGGGGCCTTACGAGCAGTACTTC. This sequence encodes CASSFVGGPYEQYF.

Only a few counts were recorded for this clonotype. Given a much more abundant clone one base away, this may be a read error. The chain is built from TRBV12-3 or TRBV12-4 and TRBJ1-6, with 12 bases lining up with TRBD1. The CDR3 runs 15 residues. V lost 5 bases and J lost 12; bases outside the gene matches: 8. The CDR3 DNA reads TGTGCCAGCAGTCTCGGGACAGGGGGCGAACTACCCCTCCACTTT. Translating gives CASSLGTGGELPLHF.

This clonotype was seen more than once but under ten times. The chain is built from TRBV7-9 and TRBJ2-7, with D possibly being TRBD1 (6 bases). CDR1 and CDR2 from the germline V gene are SEHNR and FQNEAQ (reference sequence). This CDR3 is 15 amino acids long. V was cut by 2 bases and J by 2 bases, with 13 bases left in between. The CDR3 sequence: CASSLMGHGAYEQYF. The CDR3 DNA follows: TGTGCCAGCAGCTTAATGGGACACGGTGCCTACGAGCAGTACTTC.

This clonotype was observed many times. The V and J genes are TRBV6-2 or TRBV6-3 and TRBJ2-3, with 11 bases identical to TRBD2. Germline V gene data show CDR1 as MNHEY and CDR2 as SVGEGT. This CDR3 comprises 16 residues. Trimming cost V 2 bases and J 13 bases; bases outside gene matches: 14. CDR3 protein: CASSYQLAGARQEEYF. CDR3 sequence (DNA): TGTGCCAGCAGTTACCAACTAGCGGGGGCCCGTCAGGAGGAGTATTTT.

The chain recombines TRBV7-2 with TRBJ1-2; D gene uncertain. Deletions cut 1 base from V and 6 bases from J, with 15 bases between. CDR1 is SGHTA, CDR2 FQGNSA, per germline. The CDR3 is 15 residues long. In nucleotides, the CDR3 is TGTGCCAGCAGCTTAGGTGCCAGGCCAGCCGATGGCTACACCTTC. Its protein is CASSLGARPADGYTF.

Ten or more counts support this clonotype. The chain uses TRBV7-2 and TRBJ2-3; the D is unclear. CDR3 length: 15 residues. Germline CDR1 and CDR2: SGHTA and FQGNSA. Deletions cut 1 base from V and 5 bases from J, with 13 bases between. The CDR3: CASSLDIGYGDTQYF. In DNA, the CDR3 is TGTGCCAGCAGCTTAGATATAGGGTACGGAGATACGCAGTATTTT.

This clonotype was counted ten times or more. The rearrangement uses TRBV27 and TRBJ2-7; the match to TRBD1 covers 7 bases. Germline-derived CDR1 and CDR2 are MNHEY and SMNVEV (reference sequence). This CDR3 spans 15 amino acids. V was pared by 5 bases and J by 0 bases, with 7 bases of the junction left unmatched. CDR3 sequence: CASSPRTGGSYEQYF. The DNA for the CDR3 is TGTGCCAGCAGTCCGCGGACAGGCGGCTCCTACGAGCAGTACTTC.

This clonotype has at least ten counts. The J gene is TRBJ2-3, the V gene TRBV5-1; a possible D gene is TRBD2 (6 bases). The CDR3 is made up of 16 amino acids. The germline V gene encodes CDR1 SGHRS and CDR2 YFSETQ. V was pared by 7 bases and J by 1 base, with 19 bases between. CDR3 amino acids: CASHVAGGRGTDTQYF. The CDR3 region has the DNA TGCGCCAGCCACGTGGCCGGGGGACGGGGCACAGATACGCAGTATTTT.

The table lists this clonotype with many counts. The gene calls are TRBV7-2 and TRBJ2-3; 8 nucleotides agree with TRBD2. V gave up 6 bases and J gave up 2 bases; unmatched junction bases: 4. CDR3 size: 14 residues. From germline, CDR1 is SGHTA and CDR2 FQGNSA. The CDR3 bases are TGTGCCAGCAGTAAGCGGGGGATCACAGATACGCAGTATTTT. Amino acids: CASSKRGITDTQYF.

This chain links TRBV5-4 with TRBJ2-3; D assignment may be TRBD1 or TRBD2 (7 bases each). Between the trimmed V and J ends, which lost 4 bases and 4 bases, there was a span of 19 bases. This CDR3 is 16 amino acids long. Germline CDR1 reads SGHNT; CDR2 reads YYREEE (reference sequence). CDR3 DNA: TGTGCCAGCAGCACAGGGGACTACAACATAGCAGATACGCAGTATTTT. Translating it yields CASSTGDYNIADTQYF.

This clonotype has a count of ten or more. This chain uses TRBV15 with TRBJ2-5, with 8 positions matching TRBD1. The CDR3 totals 13 residues. Germline V gene data show CDR1 as LNHNV and CDR2 as YYDKDF (reference sequence). V was pared by 3 bases and J by 5 bases, with 2 bases of the junction left unmatched. The CDR3 DNA follows: TGTGCCACCAGCAGGGACAGGGTTGAGACCCAGTACTTC. It is translated as CATSRDRVETQYF.

This clonotype showed up just a few times. V usage is TRBV20-1 and J usage is TRBJ2-7; TRBD2 aligns across 8 bases. J lost 1 base, V lost 4 bases, and 12 bases had no gene match. CDR3 size: 16 residues. CDR1 and CDR2 (germline): DFQATT, SNEGSKA (reference sequence). CDR3 sequence reads: CSANSPGRGVSYEQYF. Written as DNA, the CDR3 is TGCAGTGCTAACAGTCCGGGGCGGGGGGTTTCCTACGAGCAGTACTTC.

This clonotype was seen at least ten times. V gene TRBV28 combines with J gene TRBJ2-7; D might be TRBD2 (7 bases). Trimming shortened V by 6 bases and J by 4 bases, and 19 bases separated the two germline ends. CDR3 size: 15 residues. Germline CDR1 is MDHEN and CDR2 is SYDVKM. The CDR3 nucleotides read TGTGCCAGCAGCCCCCTGGGGGGGGGGCGTTACGAGCAGTACTTC. Amino acid sequence: CASSPLGGGRYEQYF.

This clonotype was seen repeatedly, ten times or more. The rearrangement links TRBV2 to TRBJ1-4, with TRBD1 identical over 8 bases. CDR3 length: 15 residues. The ends lost 4 bases at V and 5 bases at J; junction bases unmatched: 6. CDR1 is SNHLY, CDR2 FYNNEI, per germline. This chain's CDR3 is CASSVSQGENEKLFF. The CDR3, as DNA: TGTGCCAGCAGTGTATCACAGGGGGAGAATGAAAAACTGTTTTTT.

The genes are TRBV29-1 and TRBJ1-5; 7 nucleotides align to TRBD1. Per the germline V gene, CDR1 is SQVTM and CDR2 is ANQGSEA. V shed 0 bases and J 4 bases; nucleotides not matched to a gene: 15. CDR3 length equals 18 residues. The CDR3 is CSVEDQEVRGQLNQPQHF. DNA of the CDR3: TGCAGCGTTGAAGATCAGGAAGTAAGGGGACAGCTGAATCAGCCCCAGCATTTT.

This chain uses TRBV29-1 with TRBJ2-2, with no clear D. Germline V gene data show CDR1 as SQVTM and CDR2 as ANQGSEA. The V end was cut by 3 bases, the J end by 3 bases, with 8 bases between. The CDR3 covers 13 residues. The CDR3 here is CSVDQGYTGELFF. The CDR3 nucleotides are TGCAGCGTTGATCAAGGTTACACCGGGGAGCTGTTTTTT.

Ten or more counts support this clonotype. This chain connects TRBV24-1 to TRBJ2-7; 10 positions match TRBD1. Germline CDR1 reads KGHDR; CDR2 reads SFDVKD. There are 15 residues in the CDR3. V gave up 4 bases and J gave up 4 bases; unmatched junction bases: 6. CDR3 amino acids: CATSDPGQGRYEQYF. The DNA of the CDR3 is TGTGCCACCAGTGACCCGGGACAGGGGAGGTACGAGCAGTACTTC.

Many counts were recorded for this clonotype. The V and J genes are TRBV5-1 and TRBJ1-3, with D possibly TRBD1 on 5 matching bases. Trimming removed 0 bases from V and 3 bases from J, with 7 bases in between. This CDR3 spans 14 amino acids. The germline gives CDR1 SGHRS, CDR2 YFSETQ. DNA of the CDR3: TGCGCCAGCAGCTTGGTCGGGGGTGGAAACACCATATATTTT. Amino acid sequence: CASSLVGGGNTIYF.

A few counts support this clonotype. The chain employs TRBV9 and TRBJ2-5; TRBD2 matches at 7 bases. The CDR3 sequence is 16 residues long. With 0 bases clipped from V and 4 bases from J, the junction kept 9 bases outside the gene matches. Germline V gene sequence: CDR1 SGDLS, CDR2 YYNGEE. The CDR3 spells CASSVDLAAGVETQYF. CDR3 DNA: TGTGCCAGCAGCGTAGACCTAGCCGCGGGGGTAGAGACCCAGTACTTC.

This clonotype was recorded many times. The chain joins TRBV2 to TRBJ2-2, with no clear D. This CDR3 comprises 14 residues. Trimming removed 2 bases at V and 6 bases at J, with 10 bases between. Germline lookup yields CDR1 SNHLY and CDR2 FYNNEI. CDR3 region: CASSELRTAGELFF. The CDR3 nucleotides are TGTGCCAGCAGTGAACTGCGGACGGCCGGGGAGCTGTTTTTT.